The next 27 T cell receptor beta chains were all read from a single sample in a study of graft-versus-host responses after intestinal transplantation. Sequenced by immunoSEQ multiplex PCR; TCRdb stores in-frame clones only, minus some. The table includes tens of thousands of clones, 94% detected once. Their recognized antigens are unknown. The starting material was unstimulated CD4+ T cells sorted from spleen or lymph node cells, obtained before transplant. Source of these receptors: a human donor who was the organ donor for an intestinal transplant.

This clone was seen just once. V gene TRBV14 combines with J gene TRBJ2-7, with 7 bases identical to TRBD1. The CDR3 loop spans 14 amino acids. The V gene end was trimmed by 4 bases and the J gene end by 2 bases; junction bases not matched to a gene: 5. The V gene's germline CDR1 is SGHDN and CDR2 FVKESK. CDR3 DNA: TGTGCCAGCAGCCTCAGGACAGGTCCCTACGAGCAGTACTTC. Translated: CASSLRTGPYEQYF. The full variable domain, in which reference TRBV14 and TRBJ2-7 provide the parts outside the CDR3, is EAGVTQFPSHSVIEKGQTVTLRCDPISGHDNLYWYRRVMGKEIKFLLHFVKESKQDESGMPNNRFLAERTGGTYSTLKVQPAELEDSGVYFCASSLRTGPYEQYFGPGTRLTVT.

The chain combines TRBV9 with TRBJ2-5, with D possibly being TRBD2 (5 bases). V lost 3 bases, J lost 1 base, and 13 bases lay in between. This CDR3 has 15 amino acids. Germline V gene lookup returns CDR1 SGDLS and CDR2 YYNGEE. CDR3 coding DNA: TGTGCCAGCAGCGATGGAGGACTGGGCCAAGAGACCCAGTACTTC. Translated: CASSDGGLGQETQYF.

The gene calls are TRBV7-9 and TRBJ2-5; 14 nucleotides agree with TRBD2. Trimming removed 1 base from V and 2 bases from J; junction bases left unmatched: 0. Germline loops: CDR1 SEHNR, CDR2 FQNEAQ (reference sequence). This CDR3 spans 16 amino acids. CDR3 loop: CASSLGLAGGQETQYF. The CDR3 region has the DNA TGTGCCAGCAGCTTAGGACTAGCGGGGGGGCAAGAGACCCAGTACTTC.

This rearrangement joins TRBV7-2 to TRBJ2-3; no clear D gene. This CDR3 comprises 13 residues. V lost 5 bases, J lost 7 bases, and 13 bases lay in between. Germline V gives CDR1 SGHTA, CDR2 FQGNSA. This CDR3 is CASSLGDSNTQYF. In DNA form, the CDR3 reads TGTGCCAGCAGCCTCGGCGACTCCAATACGCAGTATTTT.

This chain connects TRBV6-5 to TRBJ2-1; D perhaps matches TRBD2 (6 bases). Trimming took 1 base from V and 4 from J, leaving 14 bases between them. The CDR3 is 16 amino acids. Germline V gives CDR1 MNHEY, CDR2 SVGAGI. CDR3 in amino acids: CASSYLRGGWYNEQFF. The CDR3 bases are TGTGCCAGCAGTTACTTGCGGGGAGGCTGGTACAATGAGCAGTTCTTC.

V is TRBV5-4 and J is TRBJ1-2; D gene unclear. Germline CDR1 is SGHNT and CDR2 is YYREEE (reference sequence). Deletions cut 2 bases from V and 1 base from J, with 9 bases between. This CDR3 has 14 residues. CDR3 sequence reads: CASSFGRFNYGYTF. Here the CDR3 DNA reads TGTGCCAGCAGCTTTGGGCGGTTTAACTATGGCTACACCTTC.

The V gene is TRBV9, the J gene TRBJ2-5; D is ambiguous. V lost 0 bases, J lost 5 bases, and 8 bases lay in between. CDR1 SGDLS and CDR2 YYNGEE come from the germline V gene. The CDR3 is made up of 13 amino acids. CDR3 amino acids: CASSVDRTETQYF. Here the CDR3 DNA reads TGTGCCAGCAGCGTAGATCGGACGGAGACCCAGTACTTC.

This rearrangement joins TRBV30 to TRBJ1-5; D perhaps matches TRBD1 (6 bases). Trimming stripped 2 bases from V and 6 bases from J, with 14 bases between. This CDR3 contains 14 residues. CDR1 is GTSNPN, CDR2 SVGIG, per germline (reference sequence). The CDR3 DNA is TGTGCCTGGAGTCTCGAGGGGGGTCGTCAGCCCCAGCATTTT. It translates to CAWSLEGGRQPQHF.

The genes are TRBV9 and TRBJ2-2; 8 nucleotides agree with TRBD1. The CDR3 spans 15 residues. V shed 0 bases, J shed 6 bases, and the junction held 4 bases outside the gene matches. CDR1 is SGDLS and CDR2 is YYNGEE in the germline V gene. Written as DNA, the CDR3 is TGTGCCAGCAGCGTAGAGGACAGGGCGGCCGGGGAGCTGTTTTTT. Amino acids: CASSVEDRAAGELFF.

V gene TRBV5-1 combines with J gene TRBJ2-3; 8 bases line up with TRBD2. Germline V gives CDR1 SGHRS, CDR2 YFSETQ. The CDR3 has 17 amino acids. V shed 3 bases and J 2 bases; nucleotides not matched to a gene: 11. As DNA, the CDR3 is TGCGCCAGCAGCTCTGCCCCTAGCGGGTTATTCACAGATACGCAGTATTTT. Encoded protein: CASSSAPSGLFTDTQYF.

This clone was counted once. The gene calls are TRBV7-2 and TRBJ2-1; D ambiguous. Trimming took off 1 base at V and 10 bases at J, with 14 bases between the two ends. CDR3 size: 14 residues. Germline lookup yields CDR1 SGHTA and CDR2 FQGNSA. The CDR3 here is CASSLVAWESEQFF. The CDR3 DNA reads TGTGCCAGCAGCTTAGTTGCTTGGGAATCGGAGCAGTTCTTC.

This clone was recorded only once. Other DNA sequences in the sample encode the same CDR3. This rearrangement joins TRBV30 to TRBJ1-6; 7 nucleotides line up with TRBD1. This CDR3 comprises 22 residues. Germline lookup yields CDR1 GTSNPN and CDR2 SVGIG (reference sequence). V trimming: 2 bases; J trimming: 8 bases; junction bases outside the gene matches: 30. CDR3 in amino acids: CAWSFVGKNDQGVSPSHSPLHF. The CDR3 region has the DNA TGTGCCTGGAGTTTTGTAGGGAAAAACGACCAGGGGGTCTCCCCCTCGCATTCACCCCTCCACTTT.

The rearrangement links TRBV27 to TRBJ2-1, with TRBD2 matching over 13 bases. The V gene end was trimmed by 2 bases and the J gene end by 7 bases; junction bases not matched to a gene: 8. The CDR3 sequence is 17 residues long. Germline-derived CDR1 and CDR2 are MNHEY and SMNVEV (reference sequence). CDR3: CASSLPGLAGALNEQFF. The CDR3, as DNA: TGTGCCAGCAGTTTACCCGGACTAGCGGGAGCGCTAAATGAGCAGTTCTTC.

V usage is TRBV5-1 and J usage is TRBJ2-2; tentative D call: TRBD2 (5 bases). CDR1 and CDR2 (germline): SGHRS, YFSETQ. The CDR3 is made up of 14 amino acids. Deletions cut 2 bases from V and 1 base from J, with 6 bases between. CDR3 in DNA: TGCGCCAGCAGCTTAGGACTGAACACCGGGGAGCTGTTTTTT. Translation gives CASSLGLNTGELFF.

This sequence joins TRBV20-1 and TRBJ1-1; possible D gene TRBD1, 5 bases. The CDR3 consists of 11 residues. V was clipped by 3 bases and J by 8 bases, with 10 bases between them. In germline, CDR1 is DFQATT, CDR2 SNEGSKA (reference sequence). The CDR3 DNA follows: TGCAGTGCTAGTTACAGGCTCGAAGCTTTCTTT. Its translation: CSASYRLEAFF.

This chain uses TRBV7-2 with TRBJ2-1; 12 bases map to TRBD2. CDR3 size: 18 residues. V was clipped by 5 bases and J by 4 bases; unmatched bases: 12. Germline V gene data show CDR1 as SGHTA and CDR2 as FQGNSA. The CDR3, as DNA: TGTGCCAGCAGCCCCTGGCCTAGCGGGGGGGCCAGGTACAATGAGCAGTTCTTC. Protein sequence: CASSPWPSGGARYNEQFF.

This clone was recorded once. V usage is TRBV7-2 and J usage is TRBJ2-5, with D maybe TRBD1 (6 bases). CDR1 SGHTA and CDR2 FQGNSA come from the germline V gene. The length of the CDR3 is 13 residues. V lost 9 bases and J 2 bases, leaving 13 bases between the germline ends. The DNA of the CDR3 is TGTGCCAGACTCCGGGACAAACAAGAGACCCAGTACTTC. It codes for CARLRDKQETQYF.

This chain connects TRBV9 to TRBJ2-3; 7 bases map to TRBD2. The trim removed 1 base at V and 1 base at J, leaving 0 bases unmatched. CDR1 and CDR2 (germline): SGDLS, YYNGEE. The CDR3 is 14 residues long. The CDR3 sequence is CASSVRGGTDTQYF. The CDR3 DNA sequence: TGTGCCAGCAGCGTACGGGGGGGCACAGATACGCAGTATTTT.

The chain couples TRBV7-2 to TRBJ2-3; 14 bases fit TRBD2. Germline values: CDR1 SGHTA, CDR2 FQGNSA. With V trimmed by 4 bases and J by 5 bases, 5 bases remained unmatched. This CDR3 has 16 residues. For the CDR3, the DNA is TGTGCCAGCAGCTACAGACTAGCGGGGGGGAAAGATACGCAGTATTTT. Translation gives CASSYRLAGGKDTQYF.

The chain couples TRBV4-2 to TRBJ1-2; TRBD1 matches at 7 bases. This CDR3 spans 16 amino acids. J lost 3 bases, V lost 4 bases, and 11 bases had no gene match. The germline gives CDR1 LGHNA, CDR2 YNFKEQ. The CDR3 nucleotides are TGTGCCAGCAGCCCGCTGGGGCCCACAGGGGACTATGGCTACACCTTC. This codes for CASSPLGPTGDYGYTF.

The chain is built from TRBV6-1 and TRBJ2-3; no firm D call. V was clipped by 6 bases and J by 1 base, with 14 bases between them. Germline V gene lookup returns CDR1 MNHNS and CDR2 SASEGT. The CDR3 extends over 15 amino acids. The CDR3 sequence: CASSLQTPGTDTQYF. For the CDR3, the DNA is TGTGCCAGCAGCCTACAGACTCCCGGCACAGATACGCAGTATTTT.

V is TRBV19 and J is TRBJ2-1, with TRBD2 as a possible D gene (6 bases). The V gene's germline CDR1 is LNHDA and CDR2 SQIVND (reference sequence). Trimming removed 3 bases at V and 7 bases at J, with 16 bases between. The length of the CDR3 is 15 residues. The CDR3 loop reads CASSIGRGLGNEQFF. The DNA of the CDR3 is TGTGCCAGTAGTATTGGGCGGGGCCTCGGGAATGAGCAGTTCTTC.

This clone was detected a few times. The chain is built from TRBV5-1 and TRBJ2-5, with D unresolved. CDR1 and CDR2 from the germline V gene are SGHRS and YFSETQ. CDR3 length: 11 residues. Between the trimmed V and J ends, which lost 1 base and 4 bases, there was a span of 2 bases. CDR3 bases: TGCGCCAGCAGCTTGAGAGAGACCCAGTACTTC. This codes for CASSLRETQYF.

The chain uses TRBV19 and TRBJ1-3; no clear D. Trimming removed 4 bases from V and 0 bases from J, with 10 bases in between. Germline CDR1 reads LNHDA; CDR2 reads SQIVND (reference sequence). The CDR3 contains 15 residues. CDR3 nucleotide sequence: TGTGCCAGTAGTAGTAGGTTCTCCTCTGGAAACACCATATATTTT. This sequence encodes CASSSRFSSGNTIYF.

The V gene is TRBV2, the J gene TRBJ2-5, with D possibly being TRBD2 (5 bases). V gave up 0 bases and J gave up 3 bases, with 14 bases separating them. Germline CDR1 reads SNHLY; CDR2 reads FYNNEI. This CDR3 has 16 residues. CDR3 bases: TGTGCCAGCAGTGAAGCTCGGTGGGCTAGCAAAGAGACCCAGTACTTC. Amino acids: CASSEARWASKETQYF.

The gene calls are TRBV7-6 and TRBJ1-3; D not certain. Trimming cost V 6 bases and J 5 bases, with 11 bases left between them. The CDR3 has 13 amino acids. Germline CDR1 and CDR2: SGHVS and FNYEAQ. Here the CDR3 reads CASRGIGRNTIYF. The CDR3 DNA sequence: TGTGCCAGCAGGGGTATTGGACGAAACACCATATATTTT.

Notes on this clone: Other DNA sequences within the sample encode an identical CDR3. V usage is TRBV4-2 and J usage is TRBJ1-3; weak D call: TRBD1 (6 bases). V gave up 1 base and J gave up 4 bases, with 8 bases separating them. The CDR3 totals 14 residues. Per the germline V gene, CDR1 is LGHNA and CDR2 is YNFKEQ. CDR3 bases: TGTGCCAGCAGCCAAGCAGGGACAGGAAACACCATATATTTT. Its protein is CASSQAGTGNTIYF.